These T cell receptor beta chains were read from a single sample in a study of blood T cell repertoires in COVID-19. Sequencing used immunoSEQ multiplex PCR; TCRdb keeps in-frame clones, though not all of them. The profile shows hundreds of thousands of clones, approximately 90% of them singletons. The sequenced sample was peripheral blood. Receptors were obtained from a man aged 18 to 29 with active or convalescent COVID-19. Both conserved end residues are part of each CDR3. D genes are given only for firm matches. Only part of the rows carry a size: once, few, many, or a class if the clone is expanded.

CDR3: CASSPQGAPYGYTF
DNA: TGTGCCAGCAGCCCACAGGGGGCCCCCTATGGCTACACCTTC
size: few
D: TRBD1
V: TRBV5-4
J: TRBJ1-2

CDR3: CASSLRPGLVKDEQFF
DNA: TGTGCCAGCAGCCTTAGACCGGGACTAGTTAAAGATGAGCAGTTCTTC
size: once
D: TRBD2
V: TRBV7-3
J: TRBJ2-1

CDR3: CASRWGTGMVNEQFF
DNA: TGTGCCAGCCGCTGGGGGACAGGGATGGTCAATGAGCAGTTCTTC
size: .
D: TRBD1
V: TRBV5-6
J: TRBJ2-1

CDR3: CASTAGVADTQYF
DNA: TGTGCCAGCACGGCGGGAGTAGCAGATACGCAGTATTTT
size: .
D: TRBD2
V: TRBV12-3/TRBV12-4
J: TRBJ2-3

CDR3: CASSQDGQGGTEAFF
DNA: TGCGCCAGCAGCCAAGATGGGCAGGGAGGTACTGAAGCTTTCTTT
size: .
D: .
V: TRBV4-3
J: TRBJ1-1

CDR3: CAISEQGGVNTEAFF
DNA: TGTGCCATCAGTGAGCAGGGTGGAGTGAACACTGAAGCTTTCTTT
size: .
D: .
V: TRBV10-3
J: TRBJ1-1

CDR3: CASSNVQREYREQFF
DNA: TGTGCCAGCAGCAACGTCCAGCGGGAGTACCGTGAGCAGTTCTTC
size: .
D: TRBD2
V: TRBV7-9
J: TRBJ2-1

CDR3: CATAARGPPYNEQFF
DNA: TGTGCCACCGCAGCAAGGGGTCCCCCCTACAATGAGCAGTTCTTC
size: .
D: .
V: TRBV24-1
J: TRBJ2-1

CDR3: CASSTGGGSYEQYF
DNA: TGTGCCAGTAGTACTGGAGGCGGCAGCTACGAGCAGTACTTC
size: .
D: .
V: TRBV19
J: TRBJ2-7

CDR3: CASSFGTGGRTEAFF
DNA: TGTGCCAGCAGTTTCGGTACAGGGGGAAGGACTGAAGCTTTCTTT
size: .
D: TRBD1
V: TRBV27
J: TRBJ1-1

CDR3: CAISDSGQLRDEQFF
DNA: TGTGCCATCAGTGACAGCGGCCAGCTAAGGGATGAGCAGTTCTTC
size: .
D: .
V: TRBV10-3
J: TRBJ2-1

CDR3: CASSQTIGGNTEAFF
DNA: TGCGCCAGCAGCCAAACTATAGGTGGGAACACTGAAGCTTTCTTT
size: .
D: .
V: TRBV4-3
J: TRBJ1-1

CDR3: CASSLKTSGGPGEFF
DNA: TGTGCCAGCAGCTTGAAGACTAGCGGGGGGCCAGGTGAGTTCTTC
size: once
D: TRBD2
V: TRBV11-2
J: TRBJ2-1

CDR3: CASSYSMWGDQPQHF
DNA: TGTGCCAGCAGTTACTCGATGTGGGGGGATCAGCCCCAGCATTTT
size: few
D: .
V: TRBV6-6
J: TRBJ1-5

CDR3: CASSRGSGAYNEQFF
DNA: TGTGCCAGCAGCCGGGGTAGCGGGGCCTACAATGAGCAGTTCTTC
size: few
D: TRBD2
V: TRBV7-2
J: TRBJ2-1

CDR3: CASTNQGANEKLFF
DNA: TGTGCCAGTACCAACCAGGGGGCTAATGAAAAACTGTTTTTT
size: .
D: TRBD1
V: TRBV19
J: TRBJ1-4

CDR3: CASSATSSYNSPLHF
DNA: TGTGCCAGCAGCGCGACTAGCTCCTATAATTCACCCCTCCACTTT
size: .
D: .
V: TRBV6-5
J: TRBJ1-6

CDR3: CASSLRLNRADEQFF
DNA: TGTGCCAGCAGCTTACGGTTGAACAGGGCCGATGAGCAGTTCTTC
size: .
D: .
V: TRBV7-9
J: TRBJ2-1

CDR3: CASSVEGAYNSPLHF
DNA: TGTGCCAGCAGCGTAGAGGGGGCCTATAATTCACCCCTCCACTTT
size: .
D: .
V: TRBV9
J: TRBJ1-6

CDR3: CASSLWGQGDTGELFF
DNA: TGTGCCAGCAGTTTATGGGGACAGGGGGACACCGGGGAGCTGTTTTTT
size: .
D: TRBD1
V: TRBV28
J: TRBJ2-2

CDR3: CASSFRTRDEQFF
DNA: TGCGCCAGCAGCTTCCGGACTAGAGATGAGCAGTTCTTC
size: few
D: TRBD2
V: TRBV4-3
J: TRBJ2-1

CDR3: CASSSLSGGSSYEQYF
DNA: TGTGCCAGCAGTTCCCTTAGCGGGGGTTCGTCCTACGAGCAGTACTTC
size: once
D: TRBD2
V: TRBV6-2/TRBV6-3
J: TRBJ2-7

CDR3: CASSPRGLDTQYF
DNA: TGTGCCAGCAGCCCAAGGGGGCTCGATACGCAGTATTTT
size: .
D: TRBD1
V: TRBV7-3
J: TRBJ2-3

CDR3: CASSLTGGLAGELFF
DNA: TGTGCCAGCAGCTTGACAGGGGGCCTAGCCGGGGAGCTGTTTTTT
size: .
D: TRBD1
V: TRBV11-3
J: TRBJ2-2

CDR3: CASSLSGSPLHF
DNA: TGTGCCAGCAGTTTATCGGGGTCACCCCTCCACTTT
size: .
D: .
V: TRBV28
J: TRBJ1-6

CDR3: CASSLRDRGNEQFF
DNA: TGTGCCAGCAGCTTAAGGGACAGGGGCAATGAGCAGTTCTTC
size: .
D: TRBD1
V: TRBV7-3
J: TRBJ2-1

CDR3: CASKRQGTETQYF
DNA: TGTGCCAGCAAGCGACAGGGCACAGAGACCCAGTACTTC
size: .
D: TRBD1
V: TRBV25-1
J: TRBJ2-5

CDR3: CASSMGLAGYNEQFF
DNA: TGTGCCAGTAGTATGGGACTAGCGGGATACAATGAGCAGTTCTTC
size: .
D: TRBD2
V: TRBV19
J: TRBJ2-1

CDR3: CASSQDFLPFAQEYEQYF
DNA: TGCGCCAGCAGCCAAGATTTCCTCCCCTTTGCCCAGGAATACGAGCAGTACTTC
size: .
D: .
V: TRBV4-1
J: TRBJ2-7

CDR3: CASSPSSYNEQFF
DNA: TGTGCCAGCAGCCCGAGCTCCTACAATGAGCAGTTCTTC
size: .
D: .
V: TRBV11-3
J: TRBJ2-1

CDR3: CASFPEFGNTIYF
DNA: TGTGCCAGCTTCCCAGAATTTGGAAACACCATATATTTT
size: .
D: .
V: TRBV12-3/TRBV12-4
J: TRBJ1-3

CDR3: CATTGTMTYEQYF
DNA: TGTGCCACCACCGGGACTATGACCTACGAGCAGTACTTC
size: .
D: TRBD2
V: TRBV28
J: TRBJ2-7

CDR3: CASSGPVDEQFF
DNA: TGTGCCAGTTCTGGCCCCGTCGATGAGCAGTTCTTC
size: .
D: .
V: TRBV19
J: TRBJ2-1

CDR3: CASRDGHSTDTQYF
DNA: TGTGCCAGCAGAGATGGACATTCCACAGATACGCAGTATTTT
size: .
D: .
V: TRBV2
J: TRBJ2-3

CDR3: CASSLIGGPTGAQYF
DNA: TGTGCCAGCAGTTTAATTGGCGGGCCCACGGGAGCCCAGTACTTC
size: .
D: .
V: TRBV27
J: TRBJ2-5

CDR3: CASSERQGVGQPQHF
DNA: TGTGCCAGCAGTGAAAGGCAGGGGGTGGGTCAGCCCCAGCATTTT
size: .
D: TRBD1
V: TRBV2
J: TRBJ1-5

CDR3: CASSLWQRDRGYTF
DNA: TGTGCCAGCAGTTTGTGGCAGAGGGATAGGGGCTACACCTTC
size: .
D: .
V: TRBV28
J: TRBJ1-2

CDR3: CASSIWAPRQGARVTEAFF
DNA: TGTGCCAGTAGTATTTGGGCTCCTCGACAGGGGGCGCGGGTCACTGAAGCTTTCTTT
size: .
D: TRBD1
V: TRBV19
J: TRBJ1-1

CDR3: CASSPAGVYEQFF
DNA: TGTGCCAGCAGCCCAGCGGGGGTTTATGAGCAGTTCTTC
size: .
D: TRBD2
V: TRBV9
J: TRBJ2-1

CDR3: CASSLKRQETQYF
DNA: TGCGCCAGCAGCTTGAAGAGACAAGAGACCCAGTACTTC
size: .
D: .
V: TRBV5-1
J: TRBJ2-5

CDR3: CASSWDRGQTGELFF
DNA: TGTGCCAGCAGTTGGGACAGGGGACAGACCGGGGAGCTGTTTTTT
size: once
D: TRBD1
V: TRBV28
J: TRBJ2-2

CDR3: CASSQEGGLNTEAFF
DNA: TGCGCCAGCAGCCAGGAAGGGGGCCTGAACACTGAAGCTTTCTTT
size: .
D: TRBD1
V: TRBV5-1
J: TRBJ1-1

CDR3: CASSPNRGGYTF
DNA: TGTGCCAGCAGCCCCAACAGGGGCGGCTACACCTTC
size: .
D: TRBD1
V: TRBV3-1/TRBV3-2
J: TRBJ1-2

CDR3: CASSPQGRGPEAFF
DNA: TGTGCCAGCAGCCCCCAAGGTAGGGGGCCCGAAGCTTTCTTT
size: .
D: TRBD1
V: TRBV9
J: TRBJ1-1

CDR3: CASARLAGGPWNIQYF
DNA: TGTGCCAGCGCTAGACTAGCGGGAGGGCCCTGGAACATTCAGTACTTC
size: once
D: TRBD2
V: TRBV28
J: TRBJ2-4

CDR3: CASSALAAFNEQFF
DNA: TGTGCCAGCAGCGCCCTAGCGGCTTTCAATGAGCAGTTCTTC
size: .
D: TRBD2
V: TRBV6-6
J: TRBJ2-1

CDR3: CASSRGGGRYEQYF
DNA: TGTGCCAGCAGCCGGGGAGGCGGGCGTTACGAGCAGTACTTC
size: .
D: .
V: TRBV3-1/TRBV3-2
J: TRBJ2-7

CDR3: CASRLDRARSEAFF
DNA: TGTGCCAGCAGACTTGACAGGGCTCGTTCTGAAGCTTTCTTT
size: .
D: TRBD1
V: TRBV2
J: TRBJ1-1

CDR3: CASSTSGNTGELFF
DNA: TGTGCCAGCAGCACTAGCGGAAACACCGGGGAGCTGTTTTTT
size: .
D: TRBD2
V: TRBV9
J: TRBJ2-2

CDR3: CASSVAGGLGQYGYTF
DNA: TGTGCCAGCAGCGTAGCTGGGGGCCTCGGGCAGTATGGCTACACCTTC
size: .
D: .
V: TRBV9
J: TRBJ1-2

CDR3: CASSFTGGKNTEAFF
DNA: TGTGCCAGCAGCTTCACAGGGGGCAAGAACACTGAAGCTTTCTTT
size: .
D: TRBD1
V: TRBV7-9
J: TRBJ1-1

CDR3: CASSSDTASSGNTIYF
DNA: TGCGCCAGCAGCTCTGATACCGCCAGCTCTGGAAACACCATATATTTT
size: .
D: .
V: TRBV5-1
J: TRBJ1-3

CDR3: CASSGQMNTEAFF
DNA: TGTGCCAGCAGTGGACAAATGAACACTGAAGCTTTCTTT
size: .
D: .
V: TRBV11-2
J: TRBJ1-1

CDR3: CASRTGGSNQPQHF
DNA: TGTGCCAGCAGGACAGGGGGGAGCAATCAGCCCCAGCATTTT
size: .
D: TRBD1
V: TRBV6-5
J: TRBJ1-5

CDR3: CASSYGKQGTYSNQPQHF
DNA: TGTGCCAGCAGTTACGGGAAACAGGGAACCTATAGCAATCAGCCCCAGCATTTT
size: .
D: .
V: TRBV6-2/TRBV6-3
J: TRBJ1-5

CDR3: CATSRDLSQSYGYTF
DNA: TGTGCCACCAGCAGAGATCTTAGCCAGTCCTATGGCTACACCTTC
size: .
D: .
V: TRBV15
J: TRBJ1-2

CDR3: CASSFTPQGEAAFF
DNA: TGTGCCAGCAGTTTCACTCCACAGGGAGAAGCGGCTTTCTTT
size: .
D: .
V: TRBV27
J: TRBJ1-1

CDR3: CASSYTYGYTF
DNA: TGTGCCAGCAGTTACACATATGGCTACACCTTC
size: .
D: .
V: TRBV28
J: TRBJ1-2

CDR3: CASSPFRF
DNA: TGCGCCAGCAGCCCATTCAGATTC
size: .
D: .
V: TRBV4-1
J: TRBJ2-7